This T cell receptor (beta chain) was identified during a study of blood T cell repertoires in COVID-19 (dated by TCRdb to 2019 to 2021). A note on the overall study: Samples from collaborators originated in the United States, Italy and Spain and spanned both the acute and convalescent phases of COVID-19. The prospective study material was composed of cDNA or gDNA derived from T cells, B-cell-depleted T cells, or PBMCs. Subjects who had been exposed to COVID-19, were actively infected with it, or had recovered from it provided the deeply sampled blood TCRbeta repertoires that made up the dataset. The repertoires were made available in a free public database intended to serve as a resource for research on the immune response to SARS-CoV-2. Samples were obtained from the ongoing ImmuneRACE study (first 160 participants) and from 1,000 to 1,500 subjects provided by 6 global collaborators. Sample metadata almost always included a de-identified subject ID, COVID-19 status, age in years and sex. HLA class I and class II types, where available, came from metadata supplied by the sample provider rather than from assay-based typing.

This clone has only one observation. No cognate antigen has been identified for it. Base qualities are not provided; no much larger clone lies one nucleotide away. TCRbeta CDR3 regions were amplified from genomic DNA by means of the immunoSEQ Assay, a bias-controlled multiplex PCR. The study's own analysis went as follows. Within the assay, amplification of reference gene primers was used to estimate how many nucleated cells each sample contained. Sequence reads were collapsed and filtered to measure the absolute abundance of every unique TCRbeta CDR3 rearrangement. Productive Simpson clonality was computed per sample as the square root of Simpson's diversity index over productive rearrangements. In its TCRdb copy, this immuneACCESS table keeps in-frame sequences only and misses some clones. Where compared with another copy, unresolved V genes explain less than half of these, and the others have no known cause. V and J calls and clone size are as listed in that table; D and trimming were resolved from the DNA. Present in this sample are 85,000 to 110,000 clones, roughly 82% of which were seen just once. The ten most abundant clones make up 12% of the sample.

The collaborating institutions used their own protocols to collect whole blood in K2EDTA tubes. For TCRbeta analysis, collaborators shipped samples as frozen whole blood, isolated PBMCs, or DNA extracted from either of those sample types. Overall study results and their limits: The quantity of clinical and demographic metadata differed by source and by participant and was supplied without curation.

CDR1 and CDR2 (SEHNR, FQNEAQ) derive from the germline V gene (reference sequence). V and J are truncated by 0 bases and 3 bases respectively, leaving an intervening sequence of 12 bases. The CDR3 spans 15 residues, from the cysteine through the phenylalanine. Left in the record is the CDR3 DNA by itself, 45 bases read in frame from the first base. The receptor's source is a human donor in a cohort sampled during active COVID-19. This sequence uses TRBV7-9 and TRBJ2-7, with a tentative D gene TRBD2 over 7 matching bases. Specimen: peripheral blood. The CDR3 is CASSLAGGQFYEQYF. The DNA is as follows: TGTGCCAGCAGCTTAGCGGGGGGGCAGTTCTACGAGCAGTACTTC.